These T cell receptor beta chains were read from a single sample in a study of cytomegalovirus exposure and HLA in healthy donors. The method was immunoSEQ multiplex PCR; TCRdb's version includes in-frame clones alone and lacks a portion of them. The data hold about 92,000 clones, with 80% observed a single time. The sequencing input was PBMCs. Receptor source: a man aged 18-30 years in good health and CMV-seronegative. CDR3s include the opening cysteine and the closing phenylalanine or tryptophan. D genes are given only for firm matches. A row's size may be missing; if present it is once, few, many or a size class.

v_gene,j_gene,abundance,d_gene,CDR3aa,CDR3nt
TRBV18,TRBJ2-2,-,TRBD2,CASSPYTGTSNGELFF,TGTGCCAGCTCACCGTATACCGGGACTAGCAACGGGGAGCTGTTTTTT
TRBV5-1,TRBJ2-6,-,TRBD1,CASSSNTGGFLWANVLTF,TGCGCCAGCAGCTCAAACACAGGGGGGTTTCTCTGGGCCAACGTCCTGACTTTC
TRBV7-9,TRBJ2-6,-,TRBD2,CSSSLWSGGEAGANVLTF,TGTTCCAGCAGCTTATGGAGCGGGGGGGAAGCTGGGGCCAACGTCCTGACTTTC
TRBV7-9,TRBJ1-2,-,-,CVHGGGRGYGYTF,TGTGTACACGGGGGGGGACGAGGCTATGGCTACACCTTC
TRBV29-1,TRBJ1-1,-,-,CSVEDLGGFEAFF,TGCAGCGTTGAAGATCTCGGCGGGTTTGAAGCTTTCTTT
TRBV7-8,TRBJ1-1,-,TRBD1,CASSPQGGVTEAFF,TGTGCCAGCAGCCCACAGGGGGGGGTGACTGAAGCTTTCTTT
TRBV4-1,TRBJ2-2,-,-,CASSPGGGELFF,TGCGCCAGCAGCCCCGGGGGCGGGGAGCTGTTTTTT
TRBV6-6,TRBJ2-7,-,-,CASSSVRGAYEQYF,TGTGCCAGCAGTTCAGTCAGGGGGGCCTACGAGCAGTACTTC
TRBV6-4,TRBJ2-3,few,-,CASSVAFSTDTQYF,TGTGCCAGCAGTGTGGCCTTTAGCACAGATACGCAGTATTTT
TRBV7-8,TRBJ1-5,-,-,CASSLAGPSSGPQHF,TGTGCCAGCAGCTTAGCGGGTCCATCCAGCGGGCCCCAGCATTTT
TRBV6-1,TRBJ1-4,-,-,CASSWGWGEEKLFF,TGTGCCAGCAGTTGGGGATGGGGGGAAGAAAAACTGTTTTTT
TRBV5-1,TRBJ1-1,-,-,CASSLDRALGTEAFF,TGCGCCAGCAGCTTGGACAGGGCCTTGGGCACTGAAGCTTTCTTT
TRBV4-1,TRBJ2-3,-,TRBD2,CASSQGAGGPEDTQYF,TGCGCCAGCAGCCAAGGGGCGGGGGGGCCAGAAGATACGCAGTATTTT
TRBV4-2,TRBJ2-5,-,TRBD2,CASSQESGGAQEQYF,TGTGCCAGCAGCCAAGAAAGCGGGGGGGCTCAAGAGCAGTACTTC
TRBV14,TRBJ2-1,-,TRBD2,CASSQIAGGPVNEQFF,TGTGCCAGCAGCCAAATAGCGGGGGGGCCTGTGAATGAGCAGTTCTTC
TRBV6-5,TRBJ2-5,-,-,CASSWGQTETQYF,TGTGCCAGCAGCTGGGGGCAGACAGAGACCCAGTACTTC
TRBV10-3,TRBJ2-5,-,-,CAISEQGPQETQYF,TGTGCCATCAGTGAACAGGGACCACAAGAGACCCAGTACTTC
TRBV30,TRBJ1-6,-,TRBD1,CAWKTGGASYNSPLHF,TGTGCCTGGAAGACAGGGGGCGCTTCCTATAATTCACCCCTCCACTTT
TRBV7-9,TRBJ1-1,once,TRBD1,CAGSLAEQGPNTEAFF,TGTGCCGGCAGCTTAGCAGAACAGGGGCCCAACACTGAAGCTTTCTTT
TRBV5-1,TRBJ2-3,-,TRBD1,CASSLTGTGRDTQYF,TGCGCCAGCAGCTTGACGGGGACAGGGCGAGATACGCAGTATTTT
TRBV19,TRBJ1-5,-,-,CASNQGGYSNQPQHF,TGTGCCAGTAACCAAGGCGGTTATAGCAATCAGCCCCAGCATTTT
TRBV10-2,TRBJ2-5,-,TRBD2,CASKSGTSGLQETQYF,TGCGCCAGCAAAAGCGGGACTAGCGGGCTCCAAGAGACCCAGTACTTC
TRBV7-9,TRBJ1-2,-,TRBD1,CASFRQGHYGYTF,TGTGCCAGCTTCAGACAGGGCCACTATGGCTACACCTTC
TRBV29-1,TRBJ1-1,-,-,CSVEGQVNTEAFF,TGCAGCGTTGAAGGGCAGGTGAACACTGAAGCTTTCTTT
TRBV6-6,TRBJ1-1,once,-,CASRIHRELRRAFF,TGTGCCAGCAGAATTCACAGGGAACTACGACGAGCTTTCTTT
TRBV4-1,TRBJ1-2,-,-,CASSPITANYGYTF,TGCGCCAGCAGCCCAATTACAGCCAACTATGGCTACACCTTC